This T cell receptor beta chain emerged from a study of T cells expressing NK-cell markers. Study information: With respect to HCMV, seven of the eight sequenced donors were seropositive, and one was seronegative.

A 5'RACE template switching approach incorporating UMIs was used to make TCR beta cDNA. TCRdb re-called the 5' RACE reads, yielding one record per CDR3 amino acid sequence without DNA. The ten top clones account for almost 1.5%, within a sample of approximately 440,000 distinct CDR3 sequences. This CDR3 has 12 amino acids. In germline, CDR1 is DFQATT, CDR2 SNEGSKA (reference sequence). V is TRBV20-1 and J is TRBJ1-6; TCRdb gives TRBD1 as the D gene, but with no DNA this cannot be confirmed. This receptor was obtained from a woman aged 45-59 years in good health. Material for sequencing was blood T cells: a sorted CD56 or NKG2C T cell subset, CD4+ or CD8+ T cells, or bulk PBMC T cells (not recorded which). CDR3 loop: CSAGQGILPLHF.